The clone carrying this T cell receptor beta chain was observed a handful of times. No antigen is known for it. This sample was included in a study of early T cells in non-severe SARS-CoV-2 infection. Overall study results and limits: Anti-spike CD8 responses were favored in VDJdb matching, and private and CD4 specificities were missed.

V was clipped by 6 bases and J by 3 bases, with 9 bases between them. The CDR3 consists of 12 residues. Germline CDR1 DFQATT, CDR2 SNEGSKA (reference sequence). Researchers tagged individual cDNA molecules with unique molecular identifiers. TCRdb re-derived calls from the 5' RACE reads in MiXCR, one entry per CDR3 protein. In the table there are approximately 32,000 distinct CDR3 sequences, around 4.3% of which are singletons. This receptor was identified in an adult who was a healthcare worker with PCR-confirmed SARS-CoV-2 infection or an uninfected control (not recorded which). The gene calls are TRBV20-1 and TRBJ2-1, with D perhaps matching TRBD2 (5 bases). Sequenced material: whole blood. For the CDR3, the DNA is TGCAGTGCCGAGGGCGACTACAATGAGCAGTTCTTC. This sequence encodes CSAEGDYNEQFF.